The T cell receptor beta chain described here comes from a study of T-cell reconstitution after alpha-beta-depleted transplantation in children. Preparation of the TCRbeta library was carried out with unique molecular identifiers. From the PCR reads, TCRdb called clonotypes with MiXCR, one entry per CDR3 protein. The sample lists approximately 490,000 distinct CDR3 sequences, under 15% occurring once. This clonotype was found a few times. A much larger clone is a single base away; this may be a read error. The CDR3 runs 12 residues. The germline V and J ends were trimmed by 5 bases and 2 bases, with 7 bases remaining between them.

Material: PBMCs from the stem cell graft donor, obtained from the stem cell graft. The chain couples TRBV12-3 or TRBV12-4 to TRBJ2-7; unclear D gene. The receptor comes from a human donor who donated a stem cell graft to a child with combined immunodeficiency. Written as DNA, the CDR3 is TGTGCCAGCAGTCTCAGACCCTACGAGCAGTACTTC. This codes for CASSLRPYEQYF.